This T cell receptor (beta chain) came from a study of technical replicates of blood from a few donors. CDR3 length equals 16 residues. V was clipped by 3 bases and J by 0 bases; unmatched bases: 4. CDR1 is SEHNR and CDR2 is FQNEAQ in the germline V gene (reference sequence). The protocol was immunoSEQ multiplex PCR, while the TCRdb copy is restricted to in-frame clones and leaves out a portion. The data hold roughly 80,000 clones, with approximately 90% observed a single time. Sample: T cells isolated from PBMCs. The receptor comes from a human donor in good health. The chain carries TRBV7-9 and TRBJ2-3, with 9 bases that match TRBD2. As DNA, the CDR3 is TGTGCCAGCAGCTTCCCCACTAGCGGGAGCACAGATACGCAGTATTTT. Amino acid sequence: CASSFPTSGSTDTQYF.